This entry describes one TCR beta chain. Its antigen is as yet unknown. Here immunoSEQ multiplex PCR was the method, and the copy in TCRdb shows in-frame clones only, minus some. The table counts 9,500 to 10,000 clones; approximately 1% lies in the top ten. The germline CDR1 and CDR2 sequences are SGHKS and YYEKEE (reference sequence). The length of the CDR3 is 15 residues. No DNA is listed. These data come from a study of synovial regulatory T cells in juvenile arthritis. Turning to the study itself: Roughly six patients were on methotrexate and three were untreated.

Study results and caveats: CDR3 overlap with synovial Tregs was higher for iaTregs than other blood Tregs. Synovial Teff and blood CPL repertoires partially overlapped with iaTreg TCR repertoires, which were largely patient-private.

Median disease duration was approximately seven years, range 0.2-19.1. The sequence was obtained from a donor younger than 30 with juvenile idiopathic arthritis. Sequenced material: Treg cells from blood. Subset indicated: remaining (HLA-DR-negative) circulating blood Treg cells. The chain links TRBV5-5 to TRBJ1-3. The CDR3: CASSLLAGLGNTIYF.